The rows below give T cell receptor beta chains drawn from one sample of a study of T-cell memory formation after mild COVID-19. One entry per CDR3 protein results from TCRdb running MiXCR on the 5' RACE reads. Among roughly 89,000 distinct CDR3 sequences listed, approximately 16% were seen once. Sequencing was done on a sample of PBMCs or a T cell subset sorted from them (not recorded which). The source of these receptors is a man between 18 and 29 years old who had mild COVID-19 (a few samples of this study predate the infection). Cell type and time point are not known. CDR3s include the opening cysteine and the closing phenylalanine or tryptophan. Fields, in order: clone size, D gene, J gene, V gene, CDR3 DNA, CDR3 protein. A D gene is named only where the DNA matches it firmly. Clone size is stated in some rows and not others, as once, few, many or a class when expanded.

>many|NA|TRBJ2-1|TRBV4-3
TGCGCCAGCAGCCAAGACTTCCCGGGACGTAACTACAATGAGCAGTTCTTC
CASSQDFPGRNYNEQFF
>once|TRBD1|TRBJ2-1|TRBV11-2
TGTGCCAGCAGCTTAGATTGGACAGGGATTTTCGATGAGCAGTTCTTC
CASSLDWTGIFDEQFF
>few|TRBD1|TRBJ2-5|TRBV7-2
TGTGCCAGCAGCTTACATCGGACAGGGACAGAGACCCAGTACTTC
CASSLHRTGTETQYF
>NA|TRBD1|TRBJ2-7|TRBV29-1
TGCAGCGTTAACGGACAGGGCTACGAGCAGTACTTC
CSVNGQGYEQYF
>many|NA|TRBJ2-4|TRBV2
TGTGCCAGCAGTGAAGCGGGACGGAACATTCAGTACTTC
CASSEAGRNIQYF
>NA|NA|TRBJ1-1|TRBV19
TGTGCCAGTAGTATGTTCGGTCGGGGGGAGGCTTTCTTT
CASSMFGRGEAFF
>NA|TRBD2|TRBJ2-1|TRBV20-1
TGCAGTGCCCCCTTAGCGGGGGACTACAATGAGCAGTTCTTC
CSAPLAGDYNEQFF
>few|NA|TRBJ2-7|TRBV5-1
TGCGCCAGCAGCTTGTCTTATCAGGGCATTATCTACGAGCAGTACTTC
CASSLSYQGIIYEQYF
>NA|TRBD1|TRBJ2-1|TRBV6-2/TRBV6-3
TGTGCCAGCAGTTATTCCGACAGGGTCTACAATGAGCAGTTCTTC
CASSYSDRVYNEQFF
>NA|TRBD1|TRBJ1-2|TRBV20-1
TGCAGTGCTAGAATTCGGGACAGGGGAAGTCAAGAAGGATATGGCTACACCTTC
CSARIRDRGSQEGYGYTF
>NA|NA|TRBJ1-2|TRBV5-1
TGCGCCAGCAGCCCCTACCCAGGGGACCTGTCGGGCTACACCTTC
CASSPYPGDLSGYTF
>NA|NA|TRBJ2-7|TRBV4-1
TGCGCCAGCAGCCAACAGGGGCCCTCCTACGAGCAGTACTTC
CASSQQGPSYEQYF
>few|TRBD2|TRBJ2-1|TRBV10-3
TGTGCCATCAGCCACCTCCGGGGCGAGCGGGGGGCTGGTAATGAGCAGTTCTTC
CAISHLRGERGAGNEQFF
>NA|NA|TRBJ1-5|TRBV9
TGTGCCAGCAGCAGAACTTGGACGGATGGGTCGGAGCCCCAGCATTTT
CASSRTWTDGSEPQHF
>medium-sized|NA|TRBJ2-3|TRBV5-1
TGCGCCAGCAGCTTCGAACGAGGCACAGATACGCAGTATTTT
CASSFERGTDTQYF
>many|NA|TRBJ2-5|TRBV29-1
TGCAGCGCCTTGGGGTCGGGGGAGACCCAGTACTTC
CSALGSGETQYF
>few|TRBD1|TRBJ2-7|TRBV9
TGTGCCAGCAGCGTAGGGGGCCCCGGGACAGTTGACTACGAGCAGTACTTC
CASSVGGPGTVDYEQYF
>many|TRBD2|TRBJ2-3|TRBV6-4
TGTGCCAGCAGTGACTCTAGCGGGGGGGCCACAGATACGCAGTATTTT
CASSDSSGGATDTQYF
>NA|NA|TRBJ1-5|TRBV6-2/TRBV6-3
TGTGCCAGCAGTTACTCGTTGAGGGAGCCCCAGCATTTT
CASSYSLREPQHF
>few|TRBD1|TRBJ1-2|TRBV6-5
TGTGCCAGCAGTACCCAGGGGGGGGGCTATGGCTACACCTTC
CASSTQGGGYGYTF
>NA|NA|TRBJ2-7|TRBV7-9
TGTGCCAGCAGTCGACCCGGGACGGGGGGCTGGGAGCAGTACTTC
CASSRPGTGGWEQYF
>many|TRBD2|TRBJ2-3|TRBV7-2
TGTGCCAGCAGCTTTTTTAGCGGGGGGGCCGAGGATACGCAGTATTTT
CASSFFSGGAEDTQYF
>NA|NA|TRBJ2-7|TRBV6-2/TRBV6-3
TGTGCCAGTCGGACAGCCTACGAGCAGTACTTC
CASRTAYEQYF
>NA|TRBD1|TRBJ2-7|TRBV13
TGTGCCAGCAGCGGACGGGACAGCTCCTACGAGCAGTACTTC
CASSGRDSSYEQYF
>NA|NA|TRBJ2-7|TRBV18
TGTGCCAGCTCCCTCCGGGCCGAGGAGGTCCACGAGCAGTACTTC
CASSLRAEEVHEQYF
>NA|NA|TRBJ1-1|TRBV9
TGTGCCAGCTCCGTTTCGGCCGGCACTGAAGCTTTCTTT
CASSVSAGTEAFF